Given below is one T cell receptor beta chain in context. This specimen belongs to a study of control samples from healthy donors and cancer patients. Using immunoSEQ multiplex PCR, the repertoire was profiled, and TCRdb retains in-frame clones only, with some absent. In the table there are 100,000 to 150,000 clones, 92% of which are singletons. Germline values: CDR1 MNHNY, CDR2 SVGAGI (reference sequence). V dropped 6 bases and J dropped 6 bases, with 9 bases sitting between them. This CDR3 contains 12 residues. V and J are TRBV6-6 and TRBJ2-1; no clear D gene. The source of this sequence is a man aged 18 to 30 in good health. The sequencing sample was made of blood. The CDR3 nucleotides are TGTGCCAGCAGAACCTCTCTCAATGAGCAGTTCTTC. It specifies CASRTSLNEQFF.